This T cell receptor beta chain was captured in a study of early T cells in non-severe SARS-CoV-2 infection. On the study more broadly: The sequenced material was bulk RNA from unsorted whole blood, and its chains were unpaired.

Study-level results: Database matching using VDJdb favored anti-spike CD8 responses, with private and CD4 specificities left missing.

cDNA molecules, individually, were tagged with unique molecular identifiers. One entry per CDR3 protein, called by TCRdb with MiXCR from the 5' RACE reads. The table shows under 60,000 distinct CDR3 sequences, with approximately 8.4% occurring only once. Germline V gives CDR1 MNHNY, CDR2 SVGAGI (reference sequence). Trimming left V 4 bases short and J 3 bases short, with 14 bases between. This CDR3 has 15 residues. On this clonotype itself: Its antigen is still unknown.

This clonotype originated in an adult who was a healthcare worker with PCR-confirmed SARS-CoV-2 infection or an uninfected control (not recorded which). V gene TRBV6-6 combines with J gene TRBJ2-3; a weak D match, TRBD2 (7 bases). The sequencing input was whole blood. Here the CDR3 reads CASSLTGRETDTQYF. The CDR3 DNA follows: TGTGCCAGCAGTTTAACAGGGAGGGAGACAGATACGCAGTATTTT.